This T cell receptor (beta chain) was profiled in a study of response to subunit inactivated influenza vaccine. Study outcomes and limitations: That few new T cells are recruited by each seasonal influenza vaccination was the authors' suggestion.

MiXCR was run by TCRdb on the RT-PCR reads, yielding one entry per CDR3 protein. The profile shows 500,000 or so distinct CDR3 sequences, 16% of them singletons. Trimming took off 1 base at V and 6 bases at J, with 19 bases between the two ends. This CDR3 is 17 amino acids long. This clonotype came up many times. The antigen is not known. This receptor was identified in a man between 50 and 70 years old who received an inactivated influenza vaccine. Sequencing used CD4+ T cells sorted from PBMCs, obtained about 23 months after vaccination. This chain links TRBV12-3 or TRBV12-4 with TRBJ2-1, with D possibly matching TRBD2 (5 bases). The chain's CDR3 is CASSLGAGGRGFNEQFF. DNA of the CDR3: TGTGCCAGCAGTTTAGGGGCAGGAGGCCGGGGTTTCAATGAGCAGTTCTTC.